The clone carrying this T cell receptor beta chain was recorded at least ten times. The antigen is unknown. In TCRdb, the reads were re-called with MiXCR into one record per CDR3 protein. The table records 700,000 to 950,000 distinct CDR3 sequences, approximately 29% of them present only once. The data belong to a study of T cell repertoires in cytomegalovirus infection. The sequences come from cultured CD8+ T cells from PBMCs, collected from culture after CMV antigen stimulation. The clonotype originates from a human donor in good health (CMV status not recorded). Some clones in this sample may be carry-over from other donors' samples.

As DNA, the CDR3 is TGTGCCAGCAGCCCTACCCGACAGGGAACGCTCGCGCAGCCCCAGCATTTT. Translated: CASSPTRQGTLAQPQHF. The chain combines TRBV7-8 with TRBJ1-5; TRBD1 agrees at 7 bases. The CDR3 extends over 17 amino acids. V dropped 5 bases and J dropped 7; count of bases not matched to a gene: 17. Germline-derived CDR1 and CDR2 are SGHVS and FQNEAQ.